This TCR beta chain was obtained from a study of shared clonotypes between healthy human individuals. Turning to the study itself: Donors had three CD4 naive, three CD4 memory, two CD8 naive and one CD8 memory plate apiece. Study results and limitations: Some naive CD4 clonotypes, roughly 5%, turned up in common across a few donors.

With respect to this clone: What it recognizes is unknown.

Profiled with immunoSEQ multiplex PCR; TCRdb holds only in-frame clones, not every one. The sample records about 1.1 million clones, 75% to 85% being singletons. CDR3 length equals 15 residues. Germline CDR1 reads LNHDA; CDR2 reads SQIVND (reference sequence). Trimming stripped 5 bases from V and 2 bases from J, with 13 bases between. The sample taken for sequencing was memory CD4+ T cells from PBMCs. This sample's subset: CD45RA-negative fraction. The chain uses TRBV19 and TRBJ2-1, with D possibly matching TRBD1 (6 bases). The clonotype was recovered from a man between 18 and 35 years old in good health. Some clones in this sample may be carry-over from other donors' samples. The DNA of the CDR3 is TGTGCCAGTAGTCCCGCCGGGACAACCTACAATGAGCAGTTCTTC. Translation gives CASSPAGTTYNEQFF.